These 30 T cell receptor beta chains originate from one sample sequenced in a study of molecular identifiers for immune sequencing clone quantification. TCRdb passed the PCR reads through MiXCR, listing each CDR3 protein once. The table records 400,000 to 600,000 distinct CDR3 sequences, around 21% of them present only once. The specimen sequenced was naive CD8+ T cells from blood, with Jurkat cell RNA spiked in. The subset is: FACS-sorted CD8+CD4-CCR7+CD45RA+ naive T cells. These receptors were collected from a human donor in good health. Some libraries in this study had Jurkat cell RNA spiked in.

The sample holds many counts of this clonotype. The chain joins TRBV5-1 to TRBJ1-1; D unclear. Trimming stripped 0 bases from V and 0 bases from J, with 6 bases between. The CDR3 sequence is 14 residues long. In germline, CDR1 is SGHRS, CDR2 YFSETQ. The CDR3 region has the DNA TGCGCCAGCAGCTTGGTCAGCCTGAACACTGAAGCTTTCTTT. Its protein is CASSLVSLNTEAFF.

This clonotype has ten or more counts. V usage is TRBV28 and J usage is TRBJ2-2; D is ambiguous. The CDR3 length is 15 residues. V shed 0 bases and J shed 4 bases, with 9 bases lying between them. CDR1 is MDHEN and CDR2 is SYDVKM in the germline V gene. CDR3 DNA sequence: TGTGCCAGCAGTTTATGGGGGATCGGCACCGGGGAGCTGTTTTTT. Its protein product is CASSLWGIGTGELFF. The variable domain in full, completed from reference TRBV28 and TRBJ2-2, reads DVKVTQSSRYLVKRTGEKVFLECVQDMDHENMFWYRQDPGLGLRLIYFSYDVKMKEKGDIPEGYSVSREKKERFSLILESASTNQTSMYLCASSLWGIGTGELFFGEGSRLTVL.

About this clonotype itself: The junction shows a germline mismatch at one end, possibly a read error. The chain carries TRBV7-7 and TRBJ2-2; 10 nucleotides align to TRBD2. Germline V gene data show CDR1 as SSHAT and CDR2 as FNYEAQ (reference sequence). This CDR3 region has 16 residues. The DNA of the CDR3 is TGTGCTAGCAGCACACTAGCGGGAACGAACACCGGGGAGCTGTTTTTT. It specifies CASSTLAGTNTGELFF.

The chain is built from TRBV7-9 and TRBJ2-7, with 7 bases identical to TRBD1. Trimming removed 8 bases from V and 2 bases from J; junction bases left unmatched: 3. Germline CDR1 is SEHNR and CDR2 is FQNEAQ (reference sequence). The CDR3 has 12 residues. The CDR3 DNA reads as TGTGCCAGCCGGGACAGCACCTACGAGCAGTACTTC. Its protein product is CASRDSTYEQYF.

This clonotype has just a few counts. For the CDR3, the DNA is TGTGCCAGCGAGGGGGAGGGGAGCAATCAGCCCCAGCATTTT. It codes for CASEGEGSNQPQHF. The V call is TRBV7-9, the J call TRBJ1-5; tentatively, D is TRBD1 (6 bases). Trimming removed 8 bases at V and 1 base at J, with 12 bases between. Germline CDR1 SEHNR, CDR2 FQNEAQ (reference sequence). The CDR3 has 14 residues.

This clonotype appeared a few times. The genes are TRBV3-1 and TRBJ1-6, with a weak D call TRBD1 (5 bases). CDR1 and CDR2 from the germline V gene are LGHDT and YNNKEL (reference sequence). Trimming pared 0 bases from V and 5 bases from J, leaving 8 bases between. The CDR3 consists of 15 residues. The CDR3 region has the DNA TGTGCCAGCAGCCAAGATGGGGGTAATAATTCACCCCTCCACTTT. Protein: CASSQDGGNNSPLHF.

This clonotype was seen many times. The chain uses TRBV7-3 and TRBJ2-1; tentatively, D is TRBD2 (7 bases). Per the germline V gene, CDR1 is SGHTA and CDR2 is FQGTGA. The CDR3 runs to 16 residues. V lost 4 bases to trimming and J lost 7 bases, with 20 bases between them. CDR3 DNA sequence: TGTGCCAGCAGCTCGCCGACGGGGGGCCTCCTGAATGAGCAGTTCTTC. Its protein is CASSSPTGGLLNEQFF.

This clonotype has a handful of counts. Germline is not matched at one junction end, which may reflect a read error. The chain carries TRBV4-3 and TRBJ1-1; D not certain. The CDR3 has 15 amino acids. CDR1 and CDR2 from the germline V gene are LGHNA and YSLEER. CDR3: CVSSQDQDDDTEAFF. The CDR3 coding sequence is TGCGTCAGCAGCCAAGACCAGGACGATGACACTGAAGCTTTCTTT.

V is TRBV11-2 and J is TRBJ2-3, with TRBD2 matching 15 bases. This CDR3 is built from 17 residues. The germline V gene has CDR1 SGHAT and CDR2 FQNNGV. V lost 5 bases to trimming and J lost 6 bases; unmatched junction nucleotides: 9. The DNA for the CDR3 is TGTGCCAGCAGCCCCGGACTAGCGGGGGGGCGGGGCGATACGCAGTATTTT. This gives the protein CASSPGLAGGRGDTQYF.

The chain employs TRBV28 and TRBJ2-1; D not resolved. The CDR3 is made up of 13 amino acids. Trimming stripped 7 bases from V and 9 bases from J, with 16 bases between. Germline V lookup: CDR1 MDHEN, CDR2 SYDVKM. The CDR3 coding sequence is TGTGCCAGCAACCCCACGGCGATCGGTGAGCAGTTCTTC. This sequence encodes CASNPTAIGEQFF.

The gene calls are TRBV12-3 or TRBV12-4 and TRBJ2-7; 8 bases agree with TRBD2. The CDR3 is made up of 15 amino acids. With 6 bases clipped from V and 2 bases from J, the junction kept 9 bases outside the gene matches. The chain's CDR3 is CASSLTLSGTYEQYF. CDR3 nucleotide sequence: TGTGCCAGCAGCCTAACCCTTAGCGGGACCTACGAGCAGTACTTC.

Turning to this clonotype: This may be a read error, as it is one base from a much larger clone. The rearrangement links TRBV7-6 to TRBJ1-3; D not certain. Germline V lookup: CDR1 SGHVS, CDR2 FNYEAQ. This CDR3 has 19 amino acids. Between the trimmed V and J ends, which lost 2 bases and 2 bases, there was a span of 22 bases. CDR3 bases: TGTGCCAGCAGCTTAACCAGGAAGACCGCGAAAGTGACTGGAAACACCATATATTTT. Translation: CASSLTRKTAKVTGNTIYF.

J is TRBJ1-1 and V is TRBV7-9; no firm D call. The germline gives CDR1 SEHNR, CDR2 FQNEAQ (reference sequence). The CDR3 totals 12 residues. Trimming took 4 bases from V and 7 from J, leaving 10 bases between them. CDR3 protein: CASSSSKNEAFF. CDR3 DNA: TGTGCCAGCAGCTCCTCAAAGAATGAAGCTTTCTTT.

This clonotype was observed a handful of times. Written as DNA, the CDR3 is TGTGCCAGCAGCAGGGACAGGTTTTCCTACGAGCAGTACTTC. Residues: CASSRDRFSYEQYF. The rearrangement uses TRBV5-4 and TRBJ2-7, with 8 bases identical to TRBD1. CDR3 length: 14 amino acids. The J segment lost 1 base and the V segment lost 4 bases, leaving 4 bases of the junction unmatched. Germline loops: CDR1 SGHNT, CDR2 YYREEE (reference sequence).

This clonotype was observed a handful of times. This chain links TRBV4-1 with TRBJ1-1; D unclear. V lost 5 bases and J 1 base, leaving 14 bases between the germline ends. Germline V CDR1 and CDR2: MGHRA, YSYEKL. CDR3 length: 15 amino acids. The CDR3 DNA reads TGCGCCAGCAGCTCCCACGTTGGGGAGAACACTGAAGCTTTCTTT. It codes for CASSSHVGENTEAFF.

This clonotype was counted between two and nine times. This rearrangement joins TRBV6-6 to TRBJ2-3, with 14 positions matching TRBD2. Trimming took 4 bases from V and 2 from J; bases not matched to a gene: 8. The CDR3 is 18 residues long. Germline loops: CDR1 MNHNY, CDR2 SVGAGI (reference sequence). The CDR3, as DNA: TGTGCCAGCAGTTCCGGGACTAGCGGGAGCCTCCTCACAGATACGCAGTATTTT. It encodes CASSSGTSGSLLTDTQYF.

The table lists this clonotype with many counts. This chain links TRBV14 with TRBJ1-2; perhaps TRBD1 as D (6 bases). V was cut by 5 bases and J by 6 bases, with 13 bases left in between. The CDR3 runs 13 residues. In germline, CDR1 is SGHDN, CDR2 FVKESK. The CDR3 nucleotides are TGTGCCAGCAGCACGCCTGGGGGGCATGGCTACACCTTC. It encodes CASSTPGGHGYTF.

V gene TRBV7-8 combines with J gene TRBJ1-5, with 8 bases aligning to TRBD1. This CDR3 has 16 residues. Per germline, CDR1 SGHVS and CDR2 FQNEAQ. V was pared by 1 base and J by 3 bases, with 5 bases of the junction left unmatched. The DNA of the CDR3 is TGTGCCAGCAGCTTAGGTACAGGGGGTACCAATCAGCCCCAGCATTTT. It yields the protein CASSLGTGGTNQPQHF.

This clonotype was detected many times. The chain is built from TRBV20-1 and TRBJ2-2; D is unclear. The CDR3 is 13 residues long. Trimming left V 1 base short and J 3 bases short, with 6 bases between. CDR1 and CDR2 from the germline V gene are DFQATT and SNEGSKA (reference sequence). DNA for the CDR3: TGCAGTGCTAGAGTACTGGACACCGGGGAGCTGTTTTTT. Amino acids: CSARVLDTGELFF.

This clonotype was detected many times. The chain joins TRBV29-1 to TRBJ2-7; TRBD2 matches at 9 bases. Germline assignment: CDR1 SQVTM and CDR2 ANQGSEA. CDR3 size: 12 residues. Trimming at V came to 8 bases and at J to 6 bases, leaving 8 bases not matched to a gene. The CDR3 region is CSTDGSGGEQYF. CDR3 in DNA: TGCAGCACGGATGGTAGCGGGGGCGAGCAGTACTTC.

Here the CDR3 reads CASSVGYLEAEQYF. The CDR3 DNA reads as TGTGCCAGCAGCGTAGGCTATCTGGAGGCCGAGCAGTACTTC. The rearrangement uses TRBV9 and TRBJ2-7; D perhaps matches TRBD2 (5 bases). The germline V and J ends were trimmed by 0 bases and 6 bases, with 13 bases remaining between them. Germline values: CDR1 SGDLS, CDR2 YYNGEE. The length of the CDR3 is 14 residues.

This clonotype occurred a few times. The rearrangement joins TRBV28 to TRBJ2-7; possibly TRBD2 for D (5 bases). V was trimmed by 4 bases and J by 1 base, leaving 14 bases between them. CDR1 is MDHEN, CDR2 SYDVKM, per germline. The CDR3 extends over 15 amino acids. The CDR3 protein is CASSSVGVTSYEQYF. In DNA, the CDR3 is TGTGCCAGCAGTTCTGTCGGGGTGACTTCCTACGAGCAGTACTTC. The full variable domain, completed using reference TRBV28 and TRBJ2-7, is DVKVTQSSRYLVKRTGEKVFLECVQDMDHENMFWYRQDPGLGLRLIYFSYDVKMKEKGDIPEGYSVSREKKERFSLILESASTNQTSMYLCASSSVGVTSYEQYFGPGTRLTVT.

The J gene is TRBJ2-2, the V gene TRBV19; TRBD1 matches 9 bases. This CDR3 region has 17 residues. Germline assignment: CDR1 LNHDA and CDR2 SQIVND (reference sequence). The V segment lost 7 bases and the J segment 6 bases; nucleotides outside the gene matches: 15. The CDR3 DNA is TGTGCCAGTACCTACGGAGGGACAGGGCTCGTTTCCGGGGAGCTGTTTTTT. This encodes CASTYGGTGLVSGELFF. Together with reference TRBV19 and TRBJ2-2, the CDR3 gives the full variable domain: DGGITQSPKYLFRKEGQNVTLSCEQNLNHDAMYWYRQDPGQGLRLIYYSQIVNDFQKGDIAEGYSVSREKKESFPLTVTSAQKNPTAFYLCASTYGGTGLVSGELFFGEGSRLTVL.

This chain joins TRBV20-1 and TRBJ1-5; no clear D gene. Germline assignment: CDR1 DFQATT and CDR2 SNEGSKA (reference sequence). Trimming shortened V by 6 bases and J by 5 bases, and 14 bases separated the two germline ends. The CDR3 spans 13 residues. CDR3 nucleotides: TGCAGTGCCGTTAAGTCTCCTGATCAGCCCCAGCATTTT. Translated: CSAVKSPDQPQHF.

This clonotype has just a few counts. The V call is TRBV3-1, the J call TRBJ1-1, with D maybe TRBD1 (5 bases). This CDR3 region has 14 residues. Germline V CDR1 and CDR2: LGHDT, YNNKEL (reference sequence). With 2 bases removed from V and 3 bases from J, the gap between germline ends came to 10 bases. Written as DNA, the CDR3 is TGTGCCAGCAGCCAATCAGGGCACGACACTGAAGCTTTCTTT. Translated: CASSQSGHDTEAFF.

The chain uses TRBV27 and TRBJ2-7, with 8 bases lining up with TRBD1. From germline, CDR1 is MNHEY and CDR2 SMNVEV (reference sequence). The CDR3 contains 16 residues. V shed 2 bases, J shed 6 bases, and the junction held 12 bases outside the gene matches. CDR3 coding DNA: TGTGCCAGCAGTTTAGGTCTGTGGCAGGGGGCTCCCGAGCAGTACTTC. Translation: CASSLGLWQGAPEQYF.

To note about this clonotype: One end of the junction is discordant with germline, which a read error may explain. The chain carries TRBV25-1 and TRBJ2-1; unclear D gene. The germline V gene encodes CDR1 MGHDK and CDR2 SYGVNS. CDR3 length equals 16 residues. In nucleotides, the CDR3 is TGTGCCAGCAGTCCCGCGGCCCTAAGCTCCTACAATGAGCAGCTCTTC. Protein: CASSPAALSSYNEQLF.

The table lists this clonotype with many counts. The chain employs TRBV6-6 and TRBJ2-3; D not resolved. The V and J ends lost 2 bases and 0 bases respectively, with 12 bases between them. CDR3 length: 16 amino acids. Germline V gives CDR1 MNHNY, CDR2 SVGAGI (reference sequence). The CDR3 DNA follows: TGTGCCAGCAGTTACCGAGAAGAACATAGCACAGATACGCAGTATTTT. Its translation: CASSYREEHSTDTQYF.

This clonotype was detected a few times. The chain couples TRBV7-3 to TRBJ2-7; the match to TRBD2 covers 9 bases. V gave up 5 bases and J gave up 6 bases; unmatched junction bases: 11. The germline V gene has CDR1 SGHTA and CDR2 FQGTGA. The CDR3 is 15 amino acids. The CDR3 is CASSPTAGGLSEQYF. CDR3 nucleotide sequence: TGTGCCAGCAGCCCCACCGCGGGAGGGCTTTCCGAGCAGTACTTC.

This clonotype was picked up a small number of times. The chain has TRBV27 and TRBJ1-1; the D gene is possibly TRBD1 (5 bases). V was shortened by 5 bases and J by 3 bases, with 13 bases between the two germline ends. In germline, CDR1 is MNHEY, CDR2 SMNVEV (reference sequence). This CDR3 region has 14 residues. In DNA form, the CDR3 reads TGTGCCAGCAGTACCACCCGCAGGGACACTGAAGCTTTCTTT. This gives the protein CASSTTRRDTEAFF.